This T cell receptor (beta chain) was identified in a study of blood T cell repertoires in COVID-19. Study-wide background: Samples of COVID-19 (acute and convalescent) were obtained from the United States, Italy and Spain. In each case, the material was cDNA or gDNA derived from T cells, B-cell-depleted T cells, or PBMCs.

Donors of Cohort 3 who recovered were those that had two negative PCRs, clearance, or symptom resolution. Original handling: Nucleated cell counts were estimated from reference gene primer amplification. The method was immunoSEQ multiplex PCR; TCRdb's version includes in-frame clones alone and lacks a portion of them. V and J calls and clone size are as listed in that table; D and trimming were resolved from the DNA. This table has 360,000 or so clones, more than 85% appearing once. This clone was found a few times. This CDR3 spans 13 amino acids. CDR1 and CDR2 (germline): SGHRS, YFSETQ. Trimming cost V 6 bases and J 0 bases, with 8 bases left between them.

Input material: PBMCs or T cells enriched from blood (not recorded which). The chain couples TRBV5-1 to TRBJ2-3; D call uncertain. The clonotype originates from a woman in her twenties or thirties who had recovered from COVID-19. The CDR3 DNA reads as TGCGCCAGCACCCGGGTTAGCACAGATACGCAGTATTTT. As protein: CASTRVSTDTQYF.